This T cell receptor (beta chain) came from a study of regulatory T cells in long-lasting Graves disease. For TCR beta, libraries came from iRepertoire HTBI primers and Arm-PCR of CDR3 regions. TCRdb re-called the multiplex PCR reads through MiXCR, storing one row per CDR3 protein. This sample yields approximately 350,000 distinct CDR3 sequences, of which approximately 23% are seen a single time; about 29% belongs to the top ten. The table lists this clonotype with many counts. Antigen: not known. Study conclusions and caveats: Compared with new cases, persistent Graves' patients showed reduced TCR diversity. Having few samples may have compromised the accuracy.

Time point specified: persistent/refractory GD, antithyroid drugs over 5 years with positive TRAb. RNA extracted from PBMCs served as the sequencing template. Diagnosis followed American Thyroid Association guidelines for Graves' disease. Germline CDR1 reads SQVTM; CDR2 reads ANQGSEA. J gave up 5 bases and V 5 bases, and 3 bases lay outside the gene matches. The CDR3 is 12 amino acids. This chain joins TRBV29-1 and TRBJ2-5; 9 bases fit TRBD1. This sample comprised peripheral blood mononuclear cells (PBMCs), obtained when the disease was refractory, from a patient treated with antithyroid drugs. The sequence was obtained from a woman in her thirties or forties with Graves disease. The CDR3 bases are TGCAGCGTTCGACAGGGGGGTGAGACCCAGTACTTC. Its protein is CSVRQGGETQYF.